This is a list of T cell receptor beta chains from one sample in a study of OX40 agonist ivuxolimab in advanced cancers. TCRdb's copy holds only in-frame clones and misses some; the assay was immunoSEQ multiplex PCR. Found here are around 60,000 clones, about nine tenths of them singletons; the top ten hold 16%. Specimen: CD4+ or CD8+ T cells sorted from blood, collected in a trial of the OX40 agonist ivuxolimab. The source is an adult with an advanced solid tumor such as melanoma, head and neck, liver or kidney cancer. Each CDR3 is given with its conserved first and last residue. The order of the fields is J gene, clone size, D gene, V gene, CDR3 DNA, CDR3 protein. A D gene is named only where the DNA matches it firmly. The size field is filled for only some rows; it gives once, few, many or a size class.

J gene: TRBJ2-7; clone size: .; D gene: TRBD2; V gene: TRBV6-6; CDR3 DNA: TGTGCCATCAGGACAAGGGCTAGCGGATTATACGAGCAGTACTTC; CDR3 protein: CAIRTRASGLYEQYF
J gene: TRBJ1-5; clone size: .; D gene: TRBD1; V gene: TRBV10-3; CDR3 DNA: TGTGCCACGACAGGGGGAAACAATCAGCCCCAGCATTTT; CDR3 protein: CATTGGNNQPQHF
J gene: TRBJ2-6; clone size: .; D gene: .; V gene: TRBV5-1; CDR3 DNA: TGCGCCAGCAGCTTGACAGCTGGGGCCAACGTCCTGACTTTC; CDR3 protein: CASSLTAGANVLTF
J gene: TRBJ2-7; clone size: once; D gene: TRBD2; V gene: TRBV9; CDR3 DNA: TGTGCCAGCAGCGTAGGATCGGGACTAGCGGGATTGAAGTACTTC; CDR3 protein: CASSVGSGLAGLKYF
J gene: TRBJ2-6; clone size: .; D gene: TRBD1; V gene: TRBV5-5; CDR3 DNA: TGTGCCAGCAGCCCCTTGACAGGGGCCTCCTCTGGGGCCAACGTCCTGACTTTC; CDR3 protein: CASSPLTGASSGANVLTF
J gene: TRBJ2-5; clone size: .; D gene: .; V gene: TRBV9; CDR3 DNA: TGTGCCAGCAGCTTTGACGGGGCACCGGGGGAGACCCAGTACTTC; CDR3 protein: CASSFDGAPGETQYF
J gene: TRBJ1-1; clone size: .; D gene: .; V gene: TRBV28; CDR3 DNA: TGTGCCAGCAGTTCATACCCCACAGGAACTGAAGCTTTCTTT; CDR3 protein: CASSSYPTGTEAFF
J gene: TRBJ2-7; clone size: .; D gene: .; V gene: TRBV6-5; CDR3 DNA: TGTGCCAGCAGTTACTGGGGCTCCTACGAGCAGTACTTC; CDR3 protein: CASSYWGSYEQYF
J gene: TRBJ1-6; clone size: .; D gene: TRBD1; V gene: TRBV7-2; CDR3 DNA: TGTGCCAGCAGCGGACAGGGGAATTCACCCCTCCACTTT; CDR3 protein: CASSGQGNSPLHF
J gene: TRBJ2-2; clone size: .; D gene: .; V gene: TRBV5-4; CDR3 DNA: TGTGCCAGCAGCCCTGATGGGGCGAACACCGGGGAGCTGTTCTTT; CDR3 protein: CASSPDGANTGELFF
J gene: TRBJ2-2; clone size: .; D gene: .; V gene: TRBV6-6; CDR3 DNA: TGTGCCAGCAGTTACGGAAGAGTAAACACCGGGGAGCTGTTTTTT; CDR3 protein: CASSYGRVNTGELFF
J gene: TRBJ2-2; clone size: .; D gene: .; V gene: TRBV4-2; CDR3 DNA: TGTGCCAGCAGCCAAAGGGCTAGCGAGAACACCGGGGAGCTGTTTTTT; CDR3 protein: CASSQRASENTGELFF
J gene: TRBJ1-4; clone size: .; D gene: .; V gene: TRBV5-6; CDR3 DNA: TGTGCCAGCAGCTCGTCGTTAAGCCGCGGTGAAAAACTGTTTTTT; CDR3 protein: CASSSSLSRGEKLFF
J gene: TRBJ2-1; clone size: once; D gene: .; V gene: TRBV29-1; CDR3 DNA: TGCAGCGTTGAAGGACCTAACCGGGACGGCGTTATCTTC; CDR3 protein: CSVEGPNRDGVIF
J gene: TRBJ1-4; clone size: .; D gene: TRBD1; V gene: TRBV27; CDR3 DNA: TGTGCCAGCAGTTTATCGTCGGACAGGAGTAATGAAAAACTGTTTTTT; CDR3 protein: CASSLSSDRSNEKLFF
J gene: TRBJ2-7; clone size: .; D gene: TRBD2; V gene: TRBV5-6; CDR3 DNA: TGTGCCAGCAGCTTCGGACTAGCGGGGGTTAGCGAGCAGTACTTC; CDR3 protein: CASSFGLAGVSEQYF
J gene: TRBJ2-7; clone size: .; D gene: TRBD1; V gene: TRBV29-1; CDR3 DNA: TGCAGCGTTGGTCAGGGGGCTTACGAGCAGTACTTC; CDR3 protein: CSVGQGAYEQYF
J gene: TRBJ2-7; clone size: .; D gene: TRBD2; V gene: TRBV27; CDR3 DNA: TGTGCCAGCAGTGTCCCTTCTAGCGGGAGTTTAGGCGAGCAGTACTTC; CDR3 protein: CASSVPSSGSLGEQYF
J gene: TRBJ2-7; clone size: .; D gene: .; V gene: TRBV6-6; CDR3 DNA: TGTGCCAGCAGAACAATCAGTGGGACGGCCCCCTACGAGCAGTACTTC; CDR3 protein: CASRTISGTAPYEQYF
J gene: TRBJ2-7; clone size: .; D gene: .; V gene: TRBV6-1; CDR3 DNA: TGTGCCAGCAGAAGCCCCTACGAGCAGTACTTC; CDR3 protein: CASRSPYEQYF
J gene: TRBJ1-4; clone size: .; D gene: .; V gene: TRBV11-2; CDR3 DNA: TGTGCCAGCAGCTCGGCCTTACTGGGTGAAAAACTGTTTTTT; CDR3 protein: CASSSALLGEKLFF
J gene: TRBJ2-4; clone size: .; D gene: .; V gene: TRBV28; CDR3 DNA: TGTGCCAGCACCCGCGTGACCAAAAACATTCAGTACTTC; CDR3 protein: CASTRVTKNIQYF
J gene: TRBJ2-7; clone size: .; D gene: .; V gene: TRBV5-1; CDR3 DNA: TGCGCCAGCAGCTTGTTCGTTGGTCTGTCCTACGAGCAGTACTTC; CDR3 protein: CASSLFVGLSYEQYF
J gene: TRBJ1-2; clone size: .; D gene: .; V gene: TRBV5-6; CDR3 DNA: TGTGCCAGCAGCTTAGGGAGGACAGTCGGCTACACCTTC; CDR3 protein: CASSLGRTVGYTF
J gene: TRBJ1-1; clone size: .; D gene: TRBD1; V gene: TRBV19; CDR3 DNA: TGTGCCAGTAGTCCTGACAGGGTGAACACTGAAGCTTTCTTT; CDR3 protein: CASSPDRVNTEAFF
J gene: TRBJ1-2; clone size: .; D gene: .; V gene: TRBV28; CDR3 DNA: TGTGCCAGCAGTTTATCGTCATATGGAGGCTATGGCTACACCTTC; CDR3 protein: CASSLSSYGGYGYTF
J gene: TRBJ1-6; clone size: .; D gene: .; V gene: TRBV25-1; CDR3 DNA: TGTGCCAGCAGAAGCGCTGGTTCACCCCTCCACTTT; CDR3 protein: CASRSAGSPLHF
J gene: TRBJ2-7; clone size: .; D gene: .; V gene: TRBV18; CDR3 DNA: TGTGCCAGCTCCTCCAAGACACTGGACGAGCAGTACTTC; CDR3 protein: CASSSKTLDEQYF
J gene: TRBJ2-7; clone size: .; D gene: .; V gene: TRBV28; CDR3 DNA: TGTGCCAGCAGCCTGGGAAGCACCTACGAGCAGTACTTC; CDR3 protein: CASSLGSTYEQYF
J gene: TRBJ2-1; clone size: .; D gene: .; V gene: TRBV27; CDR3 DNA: TGTGCCAGCAGTTTAAGGGGTAGCGGCAAAATGGGGGCTTACAATGAGCAGTTCTTC; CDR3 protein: CASSLRGSGKMGAYNEQFF
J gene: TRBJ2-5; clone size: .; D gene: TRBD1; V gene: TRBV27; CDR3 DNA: TGTGCCAGCAGTGACAGGGGGCGGAGGGGAGAGACCCAGTACTTC; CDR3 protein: CASSDRGRRGETQYF
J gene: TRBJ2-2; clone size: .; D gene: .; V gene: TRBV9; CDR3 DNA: TGTGCCAGCAGCGTAGTGTCCCAGACCGGGGAGCTGTTTTTT; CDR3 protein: CASSVVSQTGELFF
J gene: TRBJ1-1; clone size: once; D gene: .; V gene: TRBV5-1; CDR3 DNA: TGCGCCAGCAGCCCCCCGGGCTTAAACACTGAAGCTTTCTTT; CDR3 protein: CASSPPGLNTEAFF
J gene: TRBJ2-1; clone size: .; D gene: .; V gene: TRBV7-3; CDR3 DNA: TGTGCCAGCAGCTTAAGCGGTAACTCCTACAATGAGCAGTTCTTC; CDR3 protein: CASSLSGNSYNEQFF
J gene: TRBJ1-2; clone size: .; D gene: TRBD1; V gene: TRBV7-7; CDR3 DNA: TGTGCCAGCAGCCGACAGGGGGCGGAGGGCTACACCTTC; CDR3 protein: CASSRQGAEGYTF
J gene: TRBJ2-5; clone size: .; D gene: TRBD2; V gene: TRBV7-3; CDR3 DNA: TGTGCCAGCAGCCGTACCGGGACTAGCGGAGAGACCCAGTACTTC; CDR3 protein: CASSRTGTSGETQYF
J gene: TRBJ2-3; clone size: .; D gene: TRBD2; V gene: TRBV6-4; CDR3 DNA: TGTGCCAGCAGTCAACTAGCGGGCACAGATACGCAGTATTTT; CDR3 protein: CASSQLAGTDTQYF
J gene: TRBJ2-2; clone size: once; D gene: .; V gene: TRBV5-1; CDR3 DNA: TGCGCCAGCAGCTCACAGGGCCAAGGGGAGCTGTTTTTT; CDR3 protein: CASSSQGQGELFF
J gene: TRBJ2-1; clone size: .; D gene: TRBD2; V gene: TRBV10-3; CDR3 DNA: TGTGCCATCAGTGACCGGGAGGGGTACAATGAGCAGTTCTTC; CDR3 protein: CAISDREGYNEQFF
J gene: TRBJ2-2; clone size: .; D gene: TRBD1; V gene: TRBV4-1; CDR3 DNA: TGCGCCAGCAGCCAAGAATTAGGGACAGGGGTGACCGGGGAGCTGTTTTTT; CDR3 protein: CASSQELGTGVTGELFF
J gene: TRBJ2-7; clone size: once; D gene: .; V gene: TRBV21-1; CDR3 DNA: TGTGCCAGCAGCAAGCCACCCCCTTCGCGGGAGGGGGAGTACGAGCAGTACTTC; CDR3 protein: CASSKPPPSREGEYEQYF
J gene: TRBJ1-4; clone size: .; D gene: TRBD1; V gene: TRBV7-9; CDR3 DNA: TGTGCCAGCAGCTGGGGACAGGGGGCCGGTGAAAAACTGTTTTTT; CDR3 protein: CASSWGQGAGEKLFF
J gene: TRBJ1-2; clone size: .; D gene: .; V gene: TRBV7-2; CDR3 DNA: TGTGCCAGCAGCTCCCGACAGGTGGGGGCAAACTATGGCTACACCTTC; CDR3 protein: CASSSRQVGANYGYTF
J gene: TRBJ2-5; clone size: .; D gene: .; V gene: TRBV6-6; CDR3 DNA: TGTGCCAGCAGTTCGGGGATGGAGACCCAGTACTTC; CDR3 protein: CASSSGMETQYF
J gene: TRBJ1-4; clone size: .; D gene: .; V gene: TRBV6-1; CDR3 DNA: TGTGCCAGCACGTTCACGCCTAATGAAAAACTGTTTTTT; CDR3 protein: CASTFTPNEKLFF
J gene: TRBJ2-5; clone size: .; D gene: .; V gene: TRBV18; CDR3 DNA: TGTGCCAGCTCACGGGGGCGGGAGACCCAGTACTTC; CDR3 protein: CASSRGRETQYF
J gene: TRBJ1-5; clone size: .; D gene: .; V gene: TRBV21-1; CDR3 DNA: TGTGCCAGCAGCCCCCTGGGGAAACAGCCCCAGCATTTT; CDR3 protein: CASSPLGKQPQHF
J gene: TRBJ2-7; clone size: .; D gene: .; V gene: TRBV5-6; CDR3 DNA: TGTGCCAGCAGCGGGGGTGGCTACGAGCAGTACTTC; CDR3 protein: CASSGGGYEQYF
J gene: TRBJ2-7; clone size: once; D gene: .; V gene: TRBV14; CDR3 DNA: TGTGCCAGCAGCCAGCAGGCAGGCTACGAGCAGTACTTC; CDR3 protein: CASSQQAGYEQYF
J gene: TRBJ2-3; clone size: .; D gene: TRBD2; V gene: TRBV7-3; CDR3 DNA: TGTGCCAGCAGCTACGCGAGTAGCGGGAGTCCAGATACGCAGTATTTT; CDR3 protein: CASSYASSGSPDTQYF
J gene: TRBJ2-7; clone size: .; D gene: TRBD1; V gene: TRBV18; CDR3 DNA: TGTGCCAGCTCACCACAGAGACAGGGGGCCAGCGAGCAGTACTTC; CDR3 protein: CASSPQRQGASEQYF
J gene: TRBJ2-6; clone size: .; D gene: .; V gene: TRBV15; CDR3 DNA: TGTGCCACCAGTAACTACAGGGCTGGGGCCAACGTCCTGACTTTC; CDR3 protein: CATSNYRAGANVLTF
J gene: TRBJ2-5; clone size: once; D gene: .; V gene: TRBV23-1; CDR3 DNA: TGCGCCAGCAGGGGACACATCCAAGAGACCCAGTACTTC; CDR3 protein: CASRGHIQETQYF
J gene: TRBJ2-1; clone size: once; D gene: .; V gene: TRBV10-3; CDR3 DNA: TGTGCCATCAGTGACCAGGGTATTTATATTGGCTACAATGAGCAGTTCTTC; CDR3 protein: CAISDQGIYIGYNEQFF